A single sample gave rise to the 6 T cell receptor beta chains below, sequenced in a study of blood T cell repertoires in COVID-19. Here immunoSEQ multiplex PCR was the method, and the copy in TCRdb shows in-frame clones only, minus some. The sample has more than 85,000 clones; approximately 80% are singletons. Sequenced material: peripheral blood. These receptors came from a human donor in a cohort sampled during active COVID-19.

This clone was observed a single time. This rearrangement joins TRBV7-9 to TRBJ2-7, with a tentative D call TRBD1 (6 bases). Trimming pared 0 bases from V and 6 bases from J, leaving 15 bases between. This CDR3 comprises 15 residues. Germline CDR1 reads SEHNR; CDR2 reads FQNEAQ (reference sequence). The DNA of the CDR3 is TGTGCCAGCAGCTTAGCGCAAAACAGGGCGATCGAGCAGTACTTC. It yields the protein CASSLAQNRAIEQYF.

The CDR3 protein is CASRGTVNMNTEAFF. For the CDR3, the DNA is TGTGCCAGCCGAGGGACAGTCAATATGAACACTGAAGCTTTCTTT. The chain couples TRBV3-1 (or the pseudogene TRBV3-2) to TRBJ1-1; 7 positions agree with TRBD1. Trimming at V came to 8 bases and at J to 0 bases, leaving 9 bases not matched to a gene. This CDR3 has 15 residues. Germline CDR1 reads LGHDT; CDR2 reads YNNKEL (reference sequence).

CDR3 nucleotide sequence: TGCAGCGCCCAACGCGGCACCGGGGAGCTGTTTTTT. It encodes CSAQRGTGELFF. J is TRBJ2-2 and V is TRBV29-1; no firm D call. Between the trimmed V and J ends, which lost 7 bases and 4 bases, there was a span of 10 bases. This CDR3 spans 12 amino acids. Germline CDR1 reads SQVTM; CDR2 reads ANQGSEA.

The chain carries TRBV6-5 and TRBJ1-3; TRBD1 is a possible D gene (5 bases). CDR1 and CDR2 from the germline V gene are MNHEY and SVGAGI. Trimming cost V 7 bases and J 6 bases, with 19 bases left between them. The CDR3 has 15 residues. CDR3 coding DNA: TGTGCCAGCACCAGTCAGGGCAGCCTCATAAACACCATATATTTT. Protein product: CASTSQGSLINTIYF.

This clone has just one count. The chain recombines TRBV7-9 with TRBJ1-2; D gene unclear. V was pared by 1 base and J by 4 bases, with 10 bases between. The CDR3 is 14 amino acids. Germline V gene sequence: CDR1 SEHNR, CDR2 FQNEAQ (reference sequence). The CDR3 protein is CASSLDSRSYGYTF. CDR3 bases: TGTGCCAGCAGCTTAGATAGCAGAAGCTATGGCTACACCTTC.

The chain combines TRBV23-1 with TRBJ2-7; 11 bases match TRBD1. Being an ORF, TRBV23-1 has a function that is uncertain. V trimming: 3 bases; J trimming: 4 bases; junction bases outside the gene matches: 5. The CDR3 is made up of 15 amino acids. DNA of the CDR3: TGCGCCAGCAGTCATCGGACAGGGGGCTCATACGAGCAGTACTTC. This translates into CASSHRTGGSYEQYF.